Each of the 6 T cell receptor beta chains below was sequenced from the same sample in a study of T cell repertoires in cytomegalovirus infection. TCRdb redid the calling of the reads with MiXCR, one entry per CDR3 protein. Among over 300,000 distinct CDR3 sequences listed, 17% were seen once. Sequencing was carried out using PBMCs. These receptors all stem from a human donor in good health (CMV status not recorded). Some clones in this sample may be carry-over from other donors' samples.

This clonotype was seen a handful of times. In DNA form, the CDR3 reads TGCGGGGTCCGGGACAGGGTGAGCACCGGGGAGCTGTTTTTT. It encodes CGVRDRVSTGELFF. The chain links TRBV20-1 to TRBJ2-2; 9 bases align to TRBD1. Germline values: CDR1 DFQATT, CDR2 SNEGSKA (reference sequence). This CDR3 has 14 amino acids.

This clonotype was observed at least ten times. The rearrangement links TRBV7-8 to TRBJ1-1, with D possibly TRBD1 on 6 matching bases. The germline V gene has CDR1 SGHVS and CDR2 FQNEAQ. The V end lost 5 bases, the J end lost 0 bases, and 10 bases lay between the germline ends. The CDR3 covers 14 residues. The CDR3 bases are TGTGCCAGCAGCCTCGGACAGCTGAACACTGAAGCTTTCTTT. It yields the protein CASSLGQLNTEAFF.

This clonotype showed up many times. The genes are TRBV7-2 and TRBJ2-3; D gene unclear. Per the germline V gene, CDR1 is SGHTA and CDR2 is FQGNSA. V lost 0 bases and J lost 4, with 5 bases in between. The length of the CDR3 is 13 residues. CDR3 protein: CASSLAVADTQYF. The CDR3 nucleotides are TGTGCCAGCAGCTTAGCCGTCGCAGATACGCAGTATTTT.

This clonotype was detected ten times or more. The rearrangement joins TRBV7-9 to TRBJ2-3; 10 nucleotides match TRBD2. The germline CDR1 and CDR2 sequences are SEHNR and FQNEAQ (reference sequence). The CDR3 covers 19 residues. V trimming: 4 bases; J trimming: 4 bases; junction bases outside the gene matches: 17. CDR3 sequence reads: CASSSLVQVSGGSPDTQYF. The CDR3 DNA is TGTGCCAGCAGCTCGCTGGTCCAGGTTAGCGGGGGGTCCCCAGATACGCAGTATTTT.

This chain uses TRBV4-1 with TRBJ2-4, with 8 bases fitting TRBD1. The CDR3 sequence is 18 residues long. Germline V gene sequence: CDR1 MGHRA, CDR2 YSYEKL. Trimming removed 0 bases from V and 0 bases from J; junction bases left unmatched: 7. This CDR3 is CASSQDTWDRIAKNIQYF. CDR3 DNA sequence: TGCGCCAGCAGCCAAGATACCTGGGACAGGATAGCCAAAAACATTCAGTACTTC.

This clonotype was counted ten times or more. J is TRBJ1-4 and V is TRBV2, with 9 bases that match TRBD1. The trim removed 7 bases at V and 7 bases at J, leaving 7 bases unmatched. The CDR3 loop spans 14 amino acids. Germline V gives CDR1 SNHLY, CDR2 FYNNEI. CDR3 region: CASKETTGGEKLFF. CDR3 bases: TGTGCCAGCAAGGAGACGACAGGGGGTGAAAAACTGTTTTTT. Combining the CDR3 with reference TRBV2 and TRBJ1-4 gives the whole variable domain EPEVTQTPSHQVTQMGQEVILRCVPISNHLYFYWYRQILGQKVEFLVSFYNNEISEKSEIFDDQFSVERPDGSNFTLKIRSTKLEDSAMYFCASKETTGGEKLFFGSGTQLSVL.